This TCR beta chain was recovered during a study of CXCR3-negative and CXCR3-positive naive CD8 T cells. Study findings and constraints: Memory CD8+ cells showed much lower diversity, while both naive subsets were comparably high. TRB CDR3 properties indicated TCR strength, while surface CD5 was similar across naive subsets. Researchers report that CXCR3-positive naive cells carry more hydrophobic TRB CDR3s than CXCR3-negative naive cells.

TRB cDNA was prepared as libraries by UMI-labeled 5' RACE. TCRdb re-called the 5' RACE reads; one entry per CDR3 protein, DNA not given. In all, the sample yields several thousand distinct CDR3 sequences. Concerning this clonotype itself: Its antigen is as yet unknown.

The receptor was derived from a human donor in good health. Some clones in this sample may be carry-over from other donors' samples. The material sequenced was naive CXCR3+ CD8+ T cells from blood. Subset of the sample: CD45RO-CCR7+CD27+CD95- naive CD8+ T cells expressing CXCR3 (TNR3+).

CDR3 protein: CASSPIEGDYNEQFF. The chain is built from TRBV7-9 and TRBJ2-1; the TCRdb call, TRBD1, lacks DNA for checking. This CDR3 is built from 15 residues. Looked up from germline, CDR1 is SEHNR and CDR2 is FQNEAQ (reference sequence).